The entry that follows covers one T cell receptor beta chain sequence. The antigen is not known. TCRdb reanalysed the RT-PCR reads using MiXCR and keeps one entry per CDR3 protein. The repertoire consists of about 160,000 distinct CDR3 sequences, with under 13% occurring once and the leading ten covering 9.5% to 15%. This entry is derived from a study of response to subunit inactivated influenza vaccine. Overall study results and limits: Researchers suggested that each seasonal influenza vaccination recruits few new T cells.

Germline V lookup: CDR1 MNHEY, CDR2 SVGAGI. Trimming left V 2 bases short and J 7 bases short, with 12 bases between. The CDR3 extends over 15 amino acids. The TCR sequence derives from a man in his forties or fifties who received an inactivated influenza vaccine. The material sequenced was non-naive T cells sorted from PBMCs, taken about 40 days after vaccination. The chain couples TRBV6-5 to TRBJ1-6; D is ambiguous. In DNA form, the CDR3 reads TGTGCCAGCAGTTACGACGACGGCTGGAATTCACCCCTCCACTTT. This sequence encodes CASSYDDGWNSPLHF.